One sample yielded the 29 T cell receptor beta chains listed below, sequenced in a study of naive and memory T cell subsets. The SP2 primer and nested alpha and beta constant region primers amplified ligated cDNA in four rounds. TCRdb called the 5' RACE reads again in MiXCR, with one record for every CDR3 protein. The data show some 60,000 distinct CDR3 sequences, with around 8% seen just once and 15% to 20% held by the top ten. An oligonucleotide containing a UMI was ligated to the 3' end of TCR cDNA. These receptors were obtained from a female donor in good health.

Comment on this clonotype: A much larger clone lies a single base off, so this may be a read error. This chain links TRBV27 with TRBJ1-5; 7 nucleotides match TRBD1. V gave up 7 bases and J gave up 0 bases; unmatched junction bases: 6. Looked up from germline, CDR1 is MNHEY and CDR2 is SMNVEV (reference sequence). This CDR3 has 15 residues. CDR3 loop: CASMVGTDSNQPQHF. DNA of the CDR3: TGTGCCAGCATGGTGGGGACAGATAGCAATCAGCCCCAGCATTTT.

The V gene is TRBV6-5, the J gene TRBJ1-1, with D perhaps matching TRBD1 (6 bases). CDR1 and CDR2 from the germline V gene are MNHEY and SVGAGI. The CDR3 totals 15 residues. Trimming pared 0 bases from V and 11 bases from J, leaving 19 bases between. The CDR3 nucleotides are TGTGCCAGCAGTTACTCGTGGAAACAGGGCAAAGGGGCTTTCTTT. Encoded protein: CASSYSWKQGKGAFF.

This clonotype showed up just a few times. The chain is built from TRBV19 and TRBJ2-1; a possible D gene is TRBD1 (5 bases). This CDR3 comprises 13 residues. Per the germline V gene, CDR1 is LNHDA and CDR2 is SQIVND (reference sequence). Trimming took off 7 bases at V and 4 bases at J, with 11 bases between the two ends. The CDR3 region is CASTDNPYNEQFF. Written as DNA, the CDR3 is TGTGCCAGTACGGACAATCCTTACAATGAGCAGTTCTTC.

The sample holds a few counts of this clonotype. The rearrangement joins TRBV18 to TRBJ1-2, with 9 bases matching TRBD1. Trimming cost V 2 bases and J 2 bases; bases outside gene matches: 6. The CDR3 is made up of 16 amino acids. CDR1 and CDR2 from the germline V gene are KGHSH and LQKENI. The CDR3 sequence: CASSPGTGTYNYGYTF. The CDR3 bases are TGTGCCAGCTCACCAGGGACAGGGACCTACAACTATGGCTACACCTTC.

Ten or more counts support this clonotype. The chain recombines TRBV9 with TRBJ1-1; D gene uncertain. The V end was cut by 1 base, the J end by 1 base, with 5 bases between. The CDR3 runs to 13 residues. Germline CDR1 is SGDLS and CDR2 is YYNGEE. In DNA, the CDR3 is TGTGCCAGCAGCGTAATGAAGAACACTGAAGCTTTCTTT. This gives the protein CASSVMKNTEAFF.

The CDR3 DNA follows: TGTGCCAGCAGCTTGGGGACAGAAGAGACCCAGTACTTC. This gives the protein CASSLGTEETQYF. The rearrangement links TRBV5-4 to TRBJ2-5; a weak D match, TRBD1 (6 bases). The CDR3 extends over 13 amino acids. The germline V gene has CDR1 SGHNT and CDR2 YYREEE (reference sequence). V lost 0 bases and J lost 3, with 6 bases in between.

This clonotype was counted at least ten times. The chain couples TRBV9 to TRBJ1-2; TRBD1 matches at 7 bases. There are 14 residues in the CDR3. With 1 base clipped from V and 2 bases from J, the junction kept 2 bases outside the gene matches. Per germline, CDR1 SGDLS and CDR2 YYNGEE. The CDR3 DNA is TGTGCCAGCAGCGTAAGGGGGCGAAACTATGGCTACACCTTC. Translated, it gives CASSVRGRNYGYTF. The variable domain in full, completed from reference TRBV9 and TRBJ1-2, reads DSGVTQTPKHLITATGQRVTLRCSPRSGDLSVYWYQQSLDQGLQFLIQYYNGEERAKGNILERFSAQQFPDLHSELNLSSLELGDSALYFCASSVRGRNYGYTFGSGTRLTVV.

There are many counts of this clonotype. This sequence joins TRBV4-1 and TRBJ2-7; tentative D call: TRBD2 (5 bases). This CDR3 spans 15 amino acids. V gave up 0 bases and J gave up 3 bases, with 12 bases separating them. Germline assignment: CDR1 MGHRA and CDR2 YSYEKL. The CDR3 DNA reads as TGCGCCAGCAGCCAAGATCGCGGGCCTCGCTACGAGCAGTACTTC. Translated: CASSQDRGPRYEQYF.

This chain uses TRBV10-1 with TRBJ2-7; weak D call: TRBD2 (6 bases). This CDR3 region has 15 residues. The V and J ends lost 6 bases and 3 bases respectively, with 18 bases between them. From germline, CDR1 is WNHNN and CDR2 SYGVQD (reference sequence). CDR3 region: CASSDTGTGYYEQYF. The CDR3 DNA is TGCGCCAGCAGCGATACCGGGACTGGCTACTACGAGCAGTACTTC.

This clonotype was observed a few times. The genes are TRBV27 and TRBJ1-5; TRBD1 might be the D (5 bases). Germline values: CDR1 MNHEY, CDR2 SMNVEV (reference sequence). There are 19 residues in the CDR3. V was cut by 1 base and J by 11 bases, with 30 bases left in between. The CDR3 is CASSLWGGRVPRPSMAQHF. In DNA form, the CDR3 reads TGTGCCAGCAGTTTATGGGGGGGGAGGGTACCCCGCCCGTCTATGGCCCAGCATTTT.

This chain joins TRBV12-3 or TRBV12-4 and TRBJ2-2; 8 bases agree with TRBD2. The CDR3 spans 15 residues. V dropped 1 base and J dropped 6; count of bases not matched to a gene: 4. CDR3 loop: CASSLVGTSSGELFF. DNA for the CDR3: TGTGCCAGCAGTTTAGTGGGGACTAGTTCCGGGGAGCTGTTTTTT.

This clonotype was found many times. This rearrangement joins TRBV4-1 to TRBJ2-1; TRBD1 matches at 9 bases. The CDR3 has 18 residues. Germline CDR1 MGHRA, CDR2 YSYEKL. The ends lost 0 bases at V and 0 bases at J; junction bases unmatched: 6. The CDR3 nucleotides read TGCGCCAGCAGCCAAGAGTTCGGGACAGGGCTCTCCTACAATGAGCAGTTCTTC. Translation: CASSQEFGTGLSYNEQFF.

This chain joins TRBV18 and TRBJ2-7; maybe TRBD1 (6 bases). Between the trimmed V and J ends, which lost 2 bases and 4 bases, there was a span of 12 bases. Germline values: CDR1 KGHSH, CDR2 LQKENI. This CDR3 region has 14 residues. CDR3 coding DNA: TGTGCCAGCTCACCAGGACAGACCCGATACGAGCAGTACTTC. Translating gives CASSPGQTRYEQYF.

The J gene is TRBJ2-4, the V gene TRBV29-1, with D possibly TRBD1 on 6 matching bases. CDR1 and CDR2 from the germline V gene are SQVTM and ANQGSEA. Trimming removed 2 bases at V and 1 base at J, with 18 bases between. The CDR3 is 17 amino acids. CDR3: CSVEMRGTGSAKNIQYF. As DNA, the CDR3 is TGCAGCGTTGAAATGAGGGGCACAGGGAGTGCCAAAAACATTCAGTACTTC.

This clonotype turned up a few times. In DNA form, the CDR3 reads TGTGCCAGCCCAAAATCAGGGGGCGTAGGGGGCACTGAAGCTTTCTTT. It encodes CASPKSGGVGGTEAFF. The chain joins TRBV28 to TRBJ1-1, with TRBD1 matching 8 bases. Germline V gene sequence: CDR1 MDHEN, CDR2 SYDVKM. The CDR3 has 16 amino acids. J was trimmed by 4 bases and V by 8 bases; bases with no gene match: 15.

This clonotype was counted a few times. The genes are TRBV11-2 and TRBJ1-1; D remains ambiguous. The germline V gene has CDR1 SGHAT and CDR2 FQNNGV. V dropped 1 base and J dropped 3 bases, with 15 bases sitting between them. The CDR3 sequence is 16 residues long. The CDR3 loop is CASSLGRRGWDTEAFF. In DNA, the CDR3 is TGTGCCAGCAGCTTAGGTAGGAGAGGCTGGGACACTGAAGCTTTCTTT.

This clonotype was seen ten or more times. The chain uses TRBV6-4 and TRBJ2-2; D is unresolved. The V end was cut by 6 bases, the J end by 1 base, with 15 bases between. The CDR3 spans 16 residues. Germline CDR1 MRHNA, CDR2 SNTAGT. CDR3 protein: CASRSMAGRNTGELFF. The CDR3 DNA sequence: TGTGCCAGCAGATCTATGGCTGGCAGGAACACCGGGGAGCTGTTTTTT.

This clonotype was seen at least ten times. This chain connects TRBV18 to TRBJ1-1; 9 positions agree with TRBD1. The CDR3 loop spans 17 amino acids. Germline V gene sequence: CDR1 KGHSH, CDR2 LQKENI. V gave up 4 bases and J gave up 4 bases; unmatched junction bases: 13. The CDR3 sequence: CASSLIAGQGGGTEAFF. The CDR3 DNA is TGTGCCAGCTCACTCATCGCGGGACAGGGAGGCGGCACTGAAGCTTTCTTT. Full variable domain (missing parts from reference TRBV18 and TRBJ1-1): NAGVMQNPRHLVRRRGQEARLRCSPMKGHSHVYWYRQLPEEGLKFMVYLQKENIIDESGMPKERFSAEFPKEGPSILRIQQVVRGDSAAYFCASSLIAGQGGGTEAFFGQGTRLTVV.

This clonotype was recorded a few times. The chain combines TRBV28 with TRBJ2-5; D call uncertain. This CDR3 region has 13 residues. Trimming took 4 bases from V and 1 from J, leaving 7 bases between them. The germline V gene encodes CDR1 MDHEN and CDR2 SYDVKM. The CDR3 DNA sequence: TGTGCCAGCAGTTGGGCAGCCCAAGAGACCCAGTACTTC. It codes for CASSWAAQETQYF.

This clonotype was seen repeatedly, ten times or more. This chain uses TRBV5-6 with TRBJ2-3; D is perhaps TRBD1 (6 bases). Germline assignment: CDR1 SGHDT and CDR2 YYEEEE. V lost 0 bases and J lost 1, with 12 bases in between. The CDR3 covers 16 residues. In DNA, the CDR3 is TGTGCCAGCAGCTTGGAAACAGGGCCTCGCACAGATACGCAGTATTTT. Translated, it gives CASSLETGPRTDTQYF. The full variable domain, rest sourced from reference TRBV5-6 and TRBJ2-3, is DAGVTQSPTHLIKTRGQQVTLRCSPKSGHDTVSWYQQALGQGPQFIFQYYEEEERQRGNFPDRFSGHQFPNYSSELNVNALLLGDSALYLCASSLETGPRTDTQYFGPGTRLTVL.

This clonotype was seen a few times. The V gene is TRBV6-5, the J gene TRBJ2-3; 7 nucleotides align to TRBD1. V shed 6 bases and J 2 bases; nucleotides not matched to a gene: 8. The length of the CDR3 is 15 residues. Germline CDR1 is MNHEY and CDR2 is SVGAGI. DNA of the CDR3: TGTGCCAGCAGCCTCGGGACAGCTAACACAGATACGCAGTATTTT. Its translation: CASSLGTANTDTQYF.

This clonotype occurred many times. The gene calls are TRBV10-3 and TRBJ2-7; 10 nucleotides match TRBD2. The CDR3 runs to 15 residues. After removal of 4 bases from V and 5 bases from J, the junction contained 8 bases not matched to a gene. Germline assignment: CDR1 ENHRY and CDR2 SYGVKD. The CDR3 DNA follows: TGTGCCATCAGTGCTTCCGGGACTAGCGTTGACGAGCAGTACTTC. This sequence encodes CAISASGTSVDEQYF.

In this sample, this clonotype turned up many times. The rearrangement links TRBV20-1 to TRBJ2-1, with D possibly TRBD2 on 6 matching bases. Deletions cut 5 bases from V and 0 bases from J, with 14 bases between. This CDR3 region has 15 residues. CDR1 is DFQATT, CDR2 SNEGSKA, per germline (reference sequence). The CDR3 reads CSAPRTISSYNEQFF. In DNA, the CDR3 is TGCAGTGCTCCCCGGACTATTAGCTCCTACAATGAGCAGTTCTTC.

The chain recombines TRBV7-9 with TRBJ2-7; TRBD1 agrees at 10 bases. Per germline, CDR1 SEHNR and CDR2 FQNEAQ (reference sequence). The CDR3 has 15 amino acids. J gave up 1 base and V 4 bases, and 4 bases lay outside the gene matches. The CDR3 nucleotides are TGTGCCAGCAGCTCGCCGGGACAGGGGTCCTACGAGCAGTACTTC. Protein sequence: CASSSPGQGSYEQYF.

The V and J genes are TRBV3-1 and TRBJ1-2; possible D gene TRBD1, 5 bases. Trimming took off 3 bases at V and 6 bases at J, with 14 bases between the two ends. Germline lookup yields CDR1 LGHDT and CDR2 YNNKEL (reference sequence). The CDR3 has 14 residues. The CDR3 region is CASSHTGQGHGYTF. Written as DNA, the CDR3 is TGTGCCAGCAGCCACACCGGGCAGGGTCATGGCTACACCTTC.

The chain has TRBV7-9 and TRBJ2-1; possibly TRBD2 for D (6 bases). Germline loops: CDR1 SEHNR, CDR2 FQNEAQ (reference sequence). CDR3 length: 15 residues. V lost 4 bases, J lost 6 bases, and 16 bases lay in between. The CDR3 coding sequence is TGTGCCAGCAGCTCCAGCAGCCTAGCGAGCAATGAGCAGTTCTTC. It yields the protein CASSSSSLASNEQFF. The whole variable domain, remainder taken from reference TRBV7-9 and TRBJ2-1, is DTGVSQNPRHKITKRGQNVTFRCDPISEHNRLYWYRQTLGQGPEFLTYFQNEAQLEKSRLLSDRFSAERPKGSFSTLEIQRTEQGDSAMYLCASSSSSLASNEQFFGPGTRLTVL.

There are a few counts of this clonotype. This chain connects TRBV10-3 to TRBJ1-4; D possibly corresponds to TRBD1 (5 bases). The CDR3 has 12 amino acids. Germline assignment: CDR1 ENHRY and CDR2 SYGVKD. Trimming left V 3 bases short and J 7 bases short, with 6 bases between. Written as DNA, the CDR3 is TGTGCCATCAGTGATGGGGGTGAAAAACTGTTTTTT. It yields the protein CAISDGGEKLFF.

This CDR3 is CASSFPPRTSQETQYF. The DNA of the CDR3 is TGTGCCAGCAGCTTTCCCCCTCGCACGAGCCAAGAGACCCAGTACTTC. The chain uses TRBV11-1 and TRBJ2-5; unclear D gene. CDR1 and CDR2 from the germline V gene are SGHAT and FQDESV (reference sequence). This CDR3 is built from 16 residues. V lost 3 bases and J lost 1, with 15 bases in between.

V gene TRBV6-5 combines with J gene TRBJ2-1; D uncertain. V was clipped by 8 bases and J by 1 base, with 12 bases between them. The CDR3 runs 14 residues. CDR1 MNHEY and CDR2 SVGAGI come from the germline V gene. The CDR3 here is CASPPRGSYNEQFF. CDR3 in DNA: TGTGCCAGCCCCCCTCGCGGATCCTACAATGAGCAGTTCTTC.